These T cell receptor beta chains were read from a single sample in a study of T cell responses to AZD1222 COVID-19 vaccine. The protocol was immunoSEQ multiplex PCR, while the TCRdb copy is restricted to in-frame clones and leaves out a portion. This table holds about 77,000 clones, roughly 90% found once. This specimen was peripheral blood, taken 28 days after the second AZD1222 dose. The receptors shown here come from an adult who received the AZD1222 COVID-19 vaccine. Both conserved end residues are part of each CDR3. Each record gives: J gene, D gene, clone size, CDR3 length, V gene, CDR3 DNA, CDR3 protein. The D gene is left open where the match is weak. Some rows have no size entry. The others give once, few or many, or a class for an expanded clone.

J: TRBJ2-7
D: -
size: -
length: 13
V: TRBV28
DNA: TGTGCCAGCAGTTTGGCACTCTCCTACGAGCAGTACTTC
CDR3: CASSLALSYEQYF

J: TRBJ1-2
D: -
size: -
length: 14
V: TRBV10-3
DNA: TGTGCCATCAAACCCGCGGACGGATATAACGGCTACACCTTC
CDR3: CAIKPADGYNGYTF

J: TRBJ1-4
D: -
size: -
length: 14
V: TRBV6-9
DNA: TGTGCCAGCAGTTATGGGCAGTCCAATGAAAAACTGTTTTTT
CDR3: CASSYGQSNEKLFF

J: TRBJ1-2
D: -
size: -
length: 15
V: TRBV19
DNA: TGTGCCAGTAGGGCTCCGGCGGAACTTAACTATGGCTACACCTTC
CDR3: CASRAPAELNYGYTF

J: TRBJ1-1
D: TRBD1
size: few
length: 14
V: TRBV13
DNA: TGTGCCAGCAGGAAACAGGGGGCCAACACTGAAGCTTTCTTT
CDR3: CASRKQGANTEAFF

J: TRBJ2-2
D: -
size: -
length: 14
V: TRBV18
DNA: TGTGCCAGCTCACCAGGGAGAGGCACCGGGGAGCTGTTTTTT
CDR3: CASSPGRGTGELFF

J: TRBJ1-2
D: -
size: -
length: 16
V: TRBV28
DNA: TGTGCCAGCAGTCCCATCTCAGGGAGATCTAACTATGGCTACACCTTC
CDR3: CASSPISGRSNYGYTF

J: TRBJ2-1
D: -
size: -
length: 13
V: TRBV19
DNA: TGTGCCAGTAGGCCCATCGCCGGGACTTCCCAGTTCTTC
CDR3: CASRPIAGTSQFF

J: TRBJ2-1
D: -
size: -
length: 13
V: TRBV7-8
DNA: TGTGCCAGCAGCTTAGACAGGGTCGGTGAGCAGTTCTTC
CDR3: CASSLDRVGEQFF

J: TRBJ2-7
D: TRBD2
size: -
length: 15
V: TRBV11-2
DNA: TGTGCCAGCAGCTTAGCGGGAGGGCCGGGTTACGAGCAGTACTTC
CDR3: CASSLAGGPGYEQYF

J: TRBJ1-4
D: TRBD1
size: -
length: 13
V: TRBV19
DNA: TGTGCCAGTAGTGCGGACAGGGGAGGGAAACTGTTTTTT
CDR3: CASSADRGGKLFF

J: TRBJ1-2
D: -
size: -
length: 16
V: TRBV15
DNA: TGTGCCACCAGCAGAGACCCCCTGGGGGGACGCTATGGCTACACCTTC
CDR3: CATSRDPLGGRYGYTF

J: TRBJ2-3
D: -
size: -
length: 14
V: TRBV5-8
DNA: TGTGCCAGCAGTTGGGGGTCTAGCACAGATACGCAGTATTTT
CDR3: CASSWGSSTDTQYF

J: TRBJ1-5
D: TRBD1
size: -
length: 15
V: TRBV4-2
DNA: TGTGCCAGCAGCCAAGGGTCGGGACAGGGCCAGCCCCAGCATTTT
CDR3: CASSQGSGQGQPQHF

J: TRBJ1-1
D: -
size: -
length: 11
V: TRBV20-1
DNA: TGCAGTGCTTTACCTAACACTGAAGCTTTCTTT
CDR3: CSALPNTEAFF

J: TRBJ2-7
D: -
size: -
length: 11
V: TRBV12-3/TRBV12-4
DNA: TGTGCCAGCAGTTCGGCAGACGAGCAGTACTTC
CDR3: CASSSADEQYF

J: TRBJ2-1
D: -
size: -
length: 12
V: TRBV3-1/TRBV3-2
DNA: TGTGCCAGCAGTCTAAGTCTTAATGAGCAGTTCTTC
CDR3: CASSLSLNEQFF

J: TRBJ2-4
D: TRBD2
size: -
length: 15
V: TRBV7-6
DNA: TGTGCCACCTCCAGCGGGAGTGGTGCCAAAAACATTCAGTACTTC
CDR3: CATSSGSGAKNIQYF

J: TRBJ2-7
D: -
size: -
length: 13
V: TRBV29-1
DNA: TGCAGCGTTGAAGTGGCCACAACCTACGAGCAGTACTTC
CDR3: CSVEVATTYEQYF

J: TRBJ1-5
D: -
size: -
length: 15
V: TRBV4-1
DNA: TGCGCCAGCAGCCACGTCAAGGCGGGGGATCAGCCCCAGCATTTT
CDR3: CASSHVKAGDQPQHF

J: TRBJ1-1
D: TRBD1
size: few
length: 15
V: TRBV20-1
DNA: TGCAGTGCTAGTGGGACAGCAAGCTTGATCACTGAAGCTTTCTTT
CDR3: CSASGTASLITEAFF

J: TRBJ1-1
D: -
size: -
length: 13
V: TRBV19
DNA: TGTGCCAGCCAGTTTCAAAGGGACACTGAAGCTTTCTTT
CDR3: CASQFQRDTEAFF

J: TRBJ1-4
D: -
size: once
length: 18
V: TRBV7-3
DNA: TGTGCCAGCAGCACGACGGACAAGTACACGGCAACTAATGAAAAACTGTTTTTT
CDR3: CASSTTDKYTATNEKLFF

J: TRBJ1-1
D: -
size: few
length: 11
V: TRBV20-1
DNA: TGCAGTGCCCCCGCACGGACTGAAGCTTTCTTT
CDR3: CSAPARTEAFF

J: TRBJ2-3
D: -
size: once
length: 14
V: TRBV3-1/TRBV3-2
DNA: TGTGCCAGCAGCCCGGGGTCCCGCACAGATACGCAGTATTTT
CDR3: CASSPGSRTDTQYF

J: TRBJ2-2
D: TRBD1
size: -
length: 16
V: TRBV5-1
DNA: TGCGCCAGCAGCCCGGGCCGGGCAGGGGGTACCGGGGAGCTGTTTTTT
CDR3: CASSPGRAGGTGELFF

J: TRBJ2-5
D: TRBD1
size: -
length: 15
V: TRBV4-1
DNA: TGCGCCAGCAGCTCTCGACAGGGGGCAGATGAGACCCAGTACTTC
CDR3: CASSSRQGADETQYF

J: TRBJ1-2
D: -
size: -
length: 14
V: TRBV19
DNA: TGTGCCAGTAGTTCGCGACAGGTTCCCTATGGCTACACCTTC
CDR3: CASSSRQVPYGYTF

J: TRBJ1-2
D: -
size: -
length: 18
V: TRBV3-1/TRBV3-2
DNA: TGTGCCAGCAGCCGCTACTCTTCCGGACGGATGACTAACTATGGCTACACCTTC
CDR3: CASSRYSSGRMTNYGYTF

J: TRBJ2-7
D: -
size: -
length: 11
V: TRBV12-3/TRBV12-4
DNA: TGTGCCAGCAGTTTAGTCCAGGAGCAGTACTTC
CDR3: CASSLVQEQYF

J: TRBJ1-5
D: TRBD1
size: -
length: 16
V: TRBV11-1
DNA: TGTGCCAGCAGCCTAAGGACAGGGGGACCTGGTCAGCCCCAGCATTTT
CDR3: CASSLRTGGPGQPQHF

J: TRBJ2-3
D: -
size: -
length: 14
V: TRBV19
DNA: TGTGCCAGTAGCCCGGGGGCGAGGACAGATACGCAGTATTTT
CDR3: CASSPGARTDTQYF

J: TRBJ1-5
D: -
size: -
length: 17
V: TRBV4-1
DNA: TGCGCCAGCAGCCCCTACCCTCAAGGGAGGGTTGGCCAGCCCCAGCATTTT
CDR3: CASSPYPQGRVGQPQHF

J: TRBJ1-4
D: -
size: -
length: 14
V: TRBV27
DNA: TGTGCCAGCAGTTTATCGGGCAGGGTTGAAAAACTGTTTTTT
CDR3: CASSLSGRVEKLFF

J: TRBJ2-1
D: -
size: -
length: 15
V: TRBV28
DNA: TGTGCCAGCAGTCTCACTAGCTGGGGCTACAATGAGCAGTTCTTC
CDR3: CASSLTSWGYNEQFF

J: TRBJ2-7
D: -
size: -
length: 13
V: TRBV6-5
DNA: TGTGCCAGCAGTTACTCGCCAGACAAGGAGCAGTACTTC
CDR3: CASSYSPDKEQYF

J: TRBJ2-7
D: TRBD1
size: -
length: 14
V: TRBV19
DNA: TGTGCCAGTAGTATTGGGACAGGGACCTACGAGCAGTACTTC
CDR3: CASSIGTGTYEQYF

J: TRBJ2-1
D: TRBD2
size: -
length: 17
V: TRBV6-2/TRBV6-3
DNA: TGTGCCAGCAGTCTAGGGTCTAGCGGCGAGTCGTGGAATGAGCAGTTCTTC
CDR3: CASSLGSSGESWNEQFF

J: TRBJ2-3
D: TRBD1
size: -
length: 13
V: TRBV29-1
DNA: TGCAGCGTACAGGGTACAGGGGCAGATACGCAGTATTTT
CDR3: CSVQGTGADTQYF

J: TRBJ2-7
D: TRBD1
size: -
length: 14
V: TRBV27
DNA: TGTGCCAGCAGTTGGTCGACAGGGGGGTTCGAGCAGTACTTC
CDR3: CASSWSTGGFEQYF

J: TRBJ1-3
D: -
size: -
length: 12
V: TRBV19
DNA: TGTGCCAGTAGTGGACACTTGGACACCATATATTTT
CDR3: CASSGHLDTIYF

J: TRBJ2-5
D: TRBD1
size: -
length: 14
V: TRBV2
DNA: TGTGCCAGCAGTGAAGGACAGGGGAGGGAGACCCAGTACTTC
CDR3: CASSEGQGRETQYF

J: TRBJ2-5
D: TRBD1
size: -
length: 15
V: TRBV7-2
DNA: TGTGCCAGCAGCTTAGGGGACAGGGGGCAAGAGACCCAGTACTTC
CDR3: CASSLGDRGQETQYF

J: TRBJ1-6
D: -
size: -
length: 19
V: TRBV7-2
DNA: TGTGCCAGCAGCCCCCGCCGCGGGCCTCAGAGCTCCTATAATTCACCCCTCCACTTT
CDR3: CASSPRRGPQSSYNSPLHF

J: TRBJ2-5
D: TRBD1
size: -
length: 16
V: TRBV3-1/TRBV3-2
DNA: TGTGCCAGCAGCCCGATAAGAGGGGGCGTGGGGGAGACCCAGTACTTC
CDR3: CASSPIRGGVGETQYF

J: TRBJ2-3
D: -
size: -
length: 10
V: TRBV10-1
DNA: TGCGCCAGCAGCGGGGTTACGCAGTATTTT
CDR3: CASSGVTQYF

J: TRBJ1-1
D: -
size: -
length: 13
V: TRBV27
DNA: TGTGCCAGCAGTTCCGGACGACGGGCTGAAGCTTTCTTT
CDR3: CASSSGRRAEAFF

J: TRBJ2-1
D: -
size: -
length: 16
V: TRBV7-9
DNA: TGTGCCAGCAGCTCGGATGAGCGTCCCTCCTACAATGAGCAGTTCTTC
CDR3: CASSSDERPSYNEQFF

J: TRBJ1-6
D: -
size: -
length: 14
V: TRBV9
DNA: TGTGCCAGCAGCCCAAGGGGAAATAATTCACCCCTCCACTTT
CDR3: CASSPRGNNSPLHF

J: TRBJ1-1
D: TRBD1
size: -
length: 14
V: TRBV6-5
DNA: TGTGCCAGCAGCCGGGACAGTCTTAACACTGAAGCTTTCTTT
CDR3: CASSRDSLNTEAFF